The 9 T cell receptor beta chains given below trace back to one sample, sequenced in a study of CD8 T cells in ankylosing spondylitis (dated by TCRdb to the late 2010s). The full study reports these points: A TCR beta motif of about eight highly homologous amino acid variants appeared characteristic of blood from ankylosing spondylitis patients.

The library relied on 5' RACE. Sequencing relied on an Illumina HiSeq 2500. Using fastp at Q25 and MiXCR, TCRdb reprocessed the public reads and kept productive beta chains. CDR3 protein sequences are deduplicated, and each keeps its most common genes and DNA. Within this sample are about 440,000 distinct CDR3 sequences, with about 15% of them counted one time only. Jointly, the top ten make up around 0.92% of the sample. These TCRs are of unknown antigen specificity. The sequenced sample consisted of blood, either unsorted or a sorted T cell fraction (not recorded which). Receptors originate from a male donor with ankylosing spondylitis.

The chain uses TRBV4-2 and TRBJ1-4; a weak D match, TRBD1 (5 bases). Between the trimmed V and J ends, which lost 2 bases and 5 bases, there was a span of 15 bases. This CDR3 spans 16 amino acids. Per the germline V gene, CDR1 is LGHNA and CDR2 is YNFKEQ. This CDR3 is CASSQPSGTVNEKLFF. DNA for the CDR3: TGTGCCAGCAGCCAACCTTCCGGGACGGTCAATGAAAAACTGTTTTTT.

V gene TRBV11-2 combines with J gene TRBJ2-5; possible D gene TRBD2, 6 bases. The CDR3 covers 15 residues. The germline V gene has CDR1 SGHAT and CDR2 FQNNGV. The V gene lost 3 bases and the J gene lost 2 bases, with 13 bases spanning the gap. CDR3 sequence (DNA): TGTGCCAGCAGCTTGTTGTCAGGGAGGCAAGAGACCCAGTACTTC. Translated: CASSLLSGRQETQYF.

This clonotype was seen more than once but under ten times. The CDR3 DNA reads TGTGCCACCAGTGGCGGCAGCCCTCCGACGCAGTACTTC. Amino acid sequence: CATSGGSPPTQYF. The rearrangement joins TRBV24-1 to TRBJ2-7; no clear D. V dropped 5 bases and J dropped 9 bases, with 16 bases sitting between them. The CDR3 extends over 13 amino acids. CDR1 and CDR2 (germline): KGHDR, SFDVKD.

This clonotype has just a few counts. This chain uses TRBV4-3 with TRBJ2-7; TRBD2 agrees at 11 bases. Looked up from germline, CDR1 is LGHNA and CDR2 is YSLEER. V shed 1 base, J shed 7 bases, and the junction held 9 bases outside the gene matches. The CDR3 spans 16 residues. CDR3 amino acids: CASSQGAALAGVEQYF. In DNA, the CDR3 is TGCGCCAGCAGCCAAGGTGCGGCACTAGCGGGAGTAGAGCAGTACTTC.

V is TRBV5-6 and J is TRBJ1-1, with TRBD1 as a possible D gene (5 bases). The CDR3 consists of 13 residues. V was shortened by 0 bases and J by 11 bases, with 14 bases between the two germline ends. In germline, CDR1 is SGHDT, CDR2 YYEEEE. The CDR3 sequence: CASSLAWGRDAFF. The CDR3 coding sequence is TGTGCCAGCAGCTTGGCCTGGGGCAGGGACGCTTTCTTT.

This clonotype has a handful of counts. This chain links TRBV2 with TRBJ1-4, with a tentative D call TRBD1 (5 bases). Germline CDR1 reads SNHLY; CDR2 reads FYNNEI. The CDR3 covers 15 residues. Deletions cut 6 bases from V and 5 bases from J, with 16 bases between. The CDR3 sequence: CASRTTGTANEKLFF. For the CDR3, the DNA is TGTGCCAGCAGAACAACCGGGACGGCAAATGAAAAACTGTTTTTT. Full variable domain (outside the CDR3, taken from reference TRBV2 and TRBJ1-4): EPEVTQTPSHQVTQMGQEVILRCVPISNHLYFYWYRQILGQKVEFLVSFYNNEISEKSEIFDDQFSVERPDGSNFTLKIRSTKLEDSAMYFCASRTTGTANEKLFFGSGTQLSVL.

CDR3 in amino acids: CASSYGTRARNEQFF. The CDR3 region has the DNA TGTGCCAGCAGTTATGGCACTAGGGCTCGAAATGAGCAGTTCTTC. This chain uses TRBV6-5 with TRBJ2-1; possible D gene TRBD2, 5 bases. Germline assignment: CDR1 MNHEY and CDR2 SVGAGI. CDR3 length: 15 amino acids. V lost 3 bases, J lost 7 bases, and 16 bases lay in between.

The V call is TRBV18, the J call TRBJ2-2; D is uncertain. Trimming removed 3 bases from V and 3 bases from J, with 14 bases in between. Germline loops: CDR1 KGHSH, CDR2 LQKENI. The CDR3 consists of 16 residues. The CDR3 DNA is TGTGCCAGCTCACCTTTGACCCCGGCGGACACCGGGGAGCTGTTTTTT. Translation: CASSPLTPADTGELFF.

This rearrangement joins TRBV5-4 to TRBJ2-3, with 8 nucleotides matching TRBD1. With V trimmed by 0 bases and J by 7 bases, 7 bases remained unmatched. Germline values: CDR1 SGHNT, CDR2 YYREEE (reference sequence). The CDR3 is made up of 15 amino acids. CDR3: CASSLVGGTGYTQYF. CDR3 sequence (DNA): TGTGCCAGCAGCTTGGTTGGGGGGACAGGCTATACGCAGTATTTT.